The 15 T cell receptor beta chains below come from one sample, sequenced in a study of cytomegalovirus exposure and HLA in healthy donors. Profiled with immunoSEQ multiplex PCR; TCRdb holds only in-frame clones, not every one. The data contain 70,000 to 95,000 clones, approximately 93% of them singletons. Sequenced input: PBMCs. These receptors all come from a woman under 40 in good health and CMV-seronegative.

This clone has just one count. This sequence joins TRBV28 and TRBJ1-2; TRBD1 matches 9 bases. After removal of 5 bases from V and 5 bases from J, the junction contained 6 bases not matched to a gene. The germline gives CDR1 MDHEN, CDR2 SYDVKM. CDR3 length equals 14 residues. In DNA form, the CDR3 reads TGTGCCAGCAGTACCCTGGGACAGGGATATGGCTACACCTTC. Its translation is CASSTLGQGYGYTF.

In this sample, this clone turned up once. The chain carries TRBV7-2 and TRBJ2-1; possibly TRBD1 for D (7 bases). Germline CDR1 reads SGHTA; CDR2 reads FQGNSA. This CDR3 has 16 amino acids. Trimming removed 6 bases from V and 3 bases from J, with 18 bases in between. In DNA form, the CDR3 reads TGTGCCAGCAGGGAGGCCAGGGGGGCCGGCTACAATGAGCAGTTCTTC. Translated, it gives CASREARGAGYNEQFF.

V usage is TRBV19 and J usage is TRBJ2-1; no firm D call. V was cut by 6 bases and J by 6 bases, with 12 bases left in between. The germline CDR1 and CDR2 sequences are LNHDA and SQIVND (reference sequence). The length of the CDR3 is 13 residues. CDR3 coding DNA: TGTGCCAGTAGAAGCGAGACGGGCAATGAGCAGTTCTTC. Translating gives CASRSETGNEQFF.

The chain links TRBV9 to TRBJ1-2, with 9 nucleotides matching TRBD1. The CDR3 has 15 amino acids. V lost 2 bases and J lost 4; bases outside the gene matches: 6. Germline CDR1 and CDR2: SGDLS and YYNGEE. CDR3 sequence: CASSVSTGGAYGYTF. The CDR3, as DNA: TGTGCCAGCAGCGTTTCGACAGGGGGAGCCTATGGCTACACCTTC.

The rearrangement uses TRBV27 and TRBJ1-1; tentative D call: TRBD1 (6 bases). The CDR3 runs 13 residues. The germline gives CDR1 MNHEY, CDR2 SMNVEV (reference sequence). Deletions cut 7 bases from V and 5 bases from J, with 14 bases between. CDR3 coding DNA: TGTGCCAGCAACTACAGGGTTTGGACTGAAGCTTTCTTT. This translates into CASNYRVWTEAFF.

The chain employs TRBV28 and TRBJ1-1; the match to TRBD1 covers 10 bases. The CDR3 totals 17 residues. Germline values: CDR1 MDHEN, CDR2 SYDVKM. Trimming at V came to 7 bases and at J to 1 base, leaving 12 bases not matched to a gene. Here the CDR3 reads CASTMDRGSYRNTEAFF. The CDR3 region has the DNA TGTGCCAGCACCATGGACAGGGGGTCTTATCGGAACACTGAAGCTTTCTTT.

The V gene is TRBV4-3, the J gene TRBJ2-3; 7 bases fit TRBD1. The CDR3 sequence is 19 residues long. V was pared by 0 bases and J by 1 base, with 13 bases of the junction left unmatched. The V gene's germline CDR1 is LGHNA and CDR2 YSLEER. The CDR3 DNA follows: TGCGCCAGCAGCCAAGAGTCCTGGGACAGACTTTGGGGCACAGATACGCAGTATTTT. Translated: CASSQESWDRLWGTDTQYF.

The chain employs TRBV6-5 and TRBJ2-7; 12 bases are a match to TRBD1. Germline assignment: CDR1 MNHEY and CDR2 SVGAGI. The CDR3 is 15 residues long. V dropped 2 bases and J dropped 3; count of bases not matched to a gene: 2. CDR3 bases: TGTGCCAGCAGTTACCGGGACAGGGGGCTCTACGAGCAGTACTTC. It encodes CASSYRDRGLYEQYF.

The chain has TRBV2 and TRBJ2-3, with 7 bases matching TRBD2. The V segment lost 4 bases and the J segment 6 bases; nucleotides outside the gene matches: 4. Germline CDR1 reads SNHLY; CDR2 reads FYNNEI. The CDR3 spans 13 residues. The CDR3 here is CASSGRESDTQYF. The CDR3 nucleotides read TGTGCCAGCAGTGGGCGGGAGTCCGATACGCAGTATTTT.

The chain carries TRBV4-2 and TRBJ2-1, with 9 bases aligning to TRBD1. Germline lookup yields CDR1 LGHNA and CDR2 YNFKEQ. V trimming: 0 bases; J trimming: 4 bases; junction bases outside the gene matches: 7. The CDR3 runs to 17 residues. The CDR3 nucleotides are TGTGCCAGCAGCCAAGATGAAGGACAGGGGATTTACAATGAGCAGTTCTTC. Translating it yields CASSQDEGQGIYNEQFF.

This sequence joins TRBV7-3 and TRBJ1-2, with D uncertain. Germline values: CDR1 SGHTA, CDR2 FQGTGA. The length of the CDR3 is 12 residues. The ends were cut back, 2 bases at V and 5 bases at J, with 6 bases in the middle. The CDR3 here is CASSLGPYGYTF. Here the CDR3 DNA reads TGTGCCAGCAGCTTAGGCCCTTATGGCTACACCTTC.

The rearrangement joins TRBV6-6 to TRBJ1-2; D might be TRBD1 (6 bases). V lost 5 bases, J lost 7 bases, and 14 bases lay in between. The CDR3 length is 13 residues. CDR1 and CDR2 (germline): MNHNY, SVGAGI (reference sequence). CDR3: CASSTGSVGGYTF. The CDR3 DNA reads TGTGCCAGCAGTACAGGGTCGGTAGGTGGCTACACCTTC.

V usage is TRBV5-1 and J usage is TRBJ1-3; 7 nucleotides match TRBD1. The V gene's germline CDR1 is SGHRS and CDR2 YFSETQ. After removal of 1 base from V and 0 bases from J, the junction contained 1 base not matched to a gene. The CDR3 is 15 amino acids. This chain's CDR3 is CASSLTGVSGNTIYF. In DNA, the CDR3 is TGCGCCAGCAGCTTGACAGGGGTCTCTGGAAACACCATATATTTT. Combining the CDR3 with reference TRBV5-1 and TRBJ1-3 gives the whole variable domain KAGVTQTPRYLIKTRGQQVTLSCSPISGHRSVSWYQQTPGQGLQFLFEYFSETQRNKGNFPGRFSGRQFSNSRSEMNVSTLELGDSALYLCASSLTGVSGNTIYFGEGSWLTVV.

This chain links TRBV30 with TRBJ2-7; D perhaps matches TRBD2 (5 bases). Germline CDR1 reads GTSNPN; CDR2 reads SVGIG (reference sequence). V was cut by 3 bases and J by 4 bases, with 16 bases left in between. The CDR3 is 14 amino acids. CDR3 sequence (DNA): TGTGCCTGGAGCCGGACTGTTACGTCGTACGAGCAGTACTTC. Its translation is CAWSRTVTSYEQYF.

This CDR3 reads CASSPGSSGNTIYF. In nucleotides, the CDR3 is TGTGCCAGCAGCCCAGGGTCTTCTGGAAACACCATATATTTT. The V call is TRBV9, the J call TRBJ1-3; a weak D match, TRBD1 (5 bases). The CDR3 spans 14 residues. The germline V gene has CDR1 SGDLS and CDR2 YYNGEE. Between the trimmed V and J ends, which lost 4 bases and 1 base, there was a span of 9 bases.